Following are 5 T cell receptor beta chains from one sample sequenced in a study of T cells in Graves' hyperthyroidism and ophthalmopathy. RNA transcripts yielded amplified TCR beta CDR3 regions. First-round RT-PCR targeting the TCR CDR3 was performed with the HTBI primer set. Each CDR3 protein gets one entry after TCRdb re-called the multiplex PCR reads with MiXCR. This sample has approximately 590,000 distinct CDR3 sequences, with around a sixth found just once. Sequenced input: blood. Receptors were obtained from a woman aged 25-40 years with Graves' hyperthyroidism.

The sample holds one count of this clonotype. The V and J genes are TRBV7-2 and TRBJ2-3, with TRBD2 identical over 8 bases. Germline assignment: CDR1 SGHTA and CDR2 FQGNSA. This CDR3 region has 17 residues. V gave up 5 bases and J gave up 0 bases; unmatched junction bases: 10. CDR3 sequence: CASSNPRGGGSTDTQYF. CDR3 nucleotides: TGTGCCAGCAGCAACCCTCGGGGGGGGGGCAGCACAGATACGCAGTATTTT.

Details on this clonotype: A much larger clone differs by one base, so this may be a read error. The chain joins TRBV7-8 to TRBJ2-7; D may be TRBD2 (6 bases). In germline, CDR1 is SGHVS, CDR2 FQNEAQ. The CDR3 totals 16 residues. This CDR3 reads CTSSLGGLTPSYEQYF. The CDR3 DNA reads as TGTACCAGCAGCTTGGGGGGACTCACTCCTTCCTACGAGCAGTACTTC.

This clonotype was seen many times. The chain links TRBV12-3 or TRBV12-4 to TRBJ1-2, with a possible D match to TRBD1 (5 bases). The length of the CDR3 is 13 residues. Trimming cost V 3 bases and J 5 bases, with 10 bases left between them. This CDR3 reads CASSLGVRYGYTF. CDR3 DNA: TGTGCCAGCAGTTTGGGGGTCCGATATGGCTACACCTTC.

The table lists this clonotype with many counts. The chain uses TRBV6-2 or TRBV6-3 and TRBJ2-3, with a tentative D call TRBD2 (5 bases). The germline V and J ends were trimmed by 2 bases and 0 bases, with 12 bases remaining between them. The CDR3 is made up of 16 amino acids. Germline CDR1 MNHEY, CDR2 SVGEGT. CDR3 bases: TGTGCCAGCAGTTACGAGGCCCGGACTAGCACAGATACGCAGTATTTT. Protein product: CASSYEARTSTDTQYF.

There are many counts of this clonotype. The chain joins TRBV12-5 to TRBJ2-7, with TRBD1 matching over 7 bases. The CDR3 consists of 17 residues. With 1 base clipped from V and 0 bases from J, the junction kept 9 bases outside the gene matches. Per the germline V gene, CDR1 is LGHNT and CDR2 is FRNRAP. CDR3 DNA: TGTGCTAGTGGTTTGGCCACCGGGACAGAGAGCTCCTACGAGCAGTACTTC. Protein: CASGLATGTESSYEQYF.